A single sample gave rise to the 15 T cell receptor beta chains below, sequenced in a study of OX40 agonist ivuxolimab in advanced cancers. Produced via immunoSEQ multiplex PCR; TCRdb's table is partial and in-frame only. This table has tens of thousands of clones, 88% appearing once. Sequenced material: CD4+ or CD8+ T cells sorted from blood, taken in a trial of the OX40 agonist ivuxolimab. All receptors derive from an adult with an advanced solid tumor such as melanoma, head and neck, liver or kidney cancer.

V usage is TRBV2 and J usage is TRBJ1-1; unclear D gene. The CDR3 contains 12 residues. Trimming pared 4 bases from V and 6 bases from J, leaving 9 bases between. The germline V gene encodes CDR1 SNHLY and CDR2 FYNNEI. The CDR3 protein is CASSGVRAEAFF. The DNA of the CDR3 is TGTGCCAGCAGTGGAGTCCGGGCTGAAGCTTTCTTT.

This clone has just a few counts. DNA of the CDR3: TGTGCCAGTAGTGAGGATGAAACAGGGGCGAACACTGAAGCTTTCTTT. Its translation: CASSEDETGANTEAFF. The chain couples TRBV19 to TRBJ1-1, with 7 bases aligning to TRBD1. CDR3 length: 16 residues. Germline values: CDR1 LNHDA, CDR2 SQIVND (reference sequence). The ends lost 5 bases at V and 1 base at J; junction bases unmatched: 10.

This chain uses TRBV5-5 with TRBJ1-5; D is possibly TRBD1 (6 bases). The germline gives CDR1 SGHKS, CDR2 YYEKEE (reference sequence). V was shortened by 0 bases and J by 5 bases, with 12 bases between the two germline ends. This CDR3 has 15 residues. CDR3 amino acids: CASSLGVGAHQPQHF. The CDR3 DNA is TGTGCCAGCAGCTTGGGTGTGGGGGCCCATCAGCCCCAGCATTTT.

V and J are TRBV7-2 and TRBJ1-4; D is perhaps TRBD1 (5 bases). Germline assignment: CDR1 SGHTA and CDR2 FQGNSA. This CDR3 has 14 residues. With 1 base removed from V and 5 bases from J, the gap between germline ends came to 8 bases. CDR3 loop: CASSLDQGNEKLFF. CDR3 bases: TGTGCCAGCAGCTTAGACCAGGGAAATGAAAAACTGTTTTTT.

This clone has only one observation. This chain connects TRBV2 to TRBJ1-6, with D unresolved. This CDR3 is 14 amino acids long. V was cut by 3 bases and J by 3 bases, with 6 bases left in between. Germline loops: CDR1 SNHLY, CDR2 FYNNEI. CDR3 loop: CASSEEGYNSPLHF. CDR3 sequence (DNA): TGTGCCAGCAGTGAGGAGGGCTATAATTCACCCCTCCACTTT.

J is TRBJ2-1 and V is TRBV18; 8 bases are a match to TRBD2. CDR3 length: 16 amino acids. The ends lost 0 bases at V and 6 bases at J; junction bases unmatched: 7. Germline V gene lookup returns CDR1 KGHSH and CDR2 LQKENI. The CDR3: CASSPPTSDDPNEQFF. CDR3 nucleotides: TGTGCCAGCTCACCACCGACTAGCGATGATCCCAATGAGCAGTTCTTC.

This clone has just a few counts. The chain has TRBV9 and TRBJ2-5; 10 bases map to TRBD1. CDR3 length: 17 amino acids. Looked up from germline, CDR1 is SGDLS and CDR2 is YYNGEE. Trimming removed 4 bases from V and 0 bases from J; junction bases left unmatched: 9. CDR3 coding DNA: TGTGCCAGCAGCCAACCGACAGGGGGCTCAAACCAAGAGACCCAGTACTTC. The encoded protein is CASSQPTGGSNQETQYF.

This chain connects TRBV7-9 to TRBJ2-7; D not resolved. Germline CDR1 reads SEHNR; CDR2 reads FQNEAQ (reference sequence). CDR3 length: 14 residues. V lost 2 bases and J 2 bases, leaving 10 bases between the germline ends. CDR3 sequence (DNA): TGTGCCAGCAGCTTACGTGGTACAGCCTACGAGCAGTACTTC. This translates into CASSLRGTAYEQYF.

This chain joins TRBV7-9 and TRBJ1-4; D uncertain. Germline lookup yields CDR1 SEHNR and CDR2 FQNEAQ (reference sequence). V was pared by 5 bases and J by 2 bases, with 12 bases between. This CDR3 is built from 15 residues. CDR3 nucleotides: TGTGCCAGCAGCCCTCGCGAGTTTACTAATGAAAAACTGTTTTTT. Its protein product is CASSPREFTNEKLFF.

This chain joins TRBV19 and TRBJ2-2; a possible D gene is TRBD1 (5 bases). This CDR3 contains 13 residues. Trimming removed 3 bases from V and 7 bases from J, with 9 bases in between. Germline values: CDR1 LNHDA, CDR2 SQIVND (reference sequence). DNA for the CDR3: TGTGCCAGTAGTATCTCAGGGCTCGGGGAGCTGTTTTTT. Its protein product is CASSISGLGELFF.

This clone was observed a single time. The chain links TRBV5-1 to TRBJ1-6, with no clear D. The CDR3 contains 14 residues. Germline loops: CDR1 SGHRS, CDR2 YFSETQ. The V end was cut by 1 base, the J end by 6 bases, with 8 bases between. The CDR3 region has the DNA TGCGCCAGCAGCTTGAGGCAGAGTAATTCACCCCTCCACTTT. This translates into CASSLRQSNSPLHF. Full variable domain (remainder filled in from reference TRBV5-1 and TRBJ1-6): KAGVTQTPRYLIKTRGQQVTLSCSPISGHRSVSWYQQTPGQGLQFLFEYFSETQRNKGNFPGRFSGRQFSNSRSEMNVSTLELGDSALYLCASSLRQSNSPLHFGNGTRLTVT.

This clone showed up just once. The V and J genes are TRBV6-6 and TRBJ2-7; 11 bases agree with TRBD1. Trimming took 6 bases from V and 6 from J; bases not matched to a gene: 4. The CDR3 loop spans 13 amino acids. Germline V lookup: CDR1 MNHNY, CDR2 SVGAGI (reference sequence). Here the CDR3 reads CASSHGQGAEQYV. CDR3 DNA: TGTGCCAGCAGCCATGGACAGGGGGCCGAGCAGTACGTC.

The gene calls are TRBV5-1 and TRBJ2-1; D remains ambiguous. Deletions cut 5 bases from V and 2 bases from J, with 2 bases between. Germline assignment: CDR1 SGHRS and CDR2 YFSETQ. This CDR3 spans 11 amino acids. CDR3 region: CASRAYNEQFF. Written as DNA, the CDR3 is TGCGCCAGCAGAGCCTACAATGAGCAGTTCTTC.

The chain recombines TRBV27 with TRBJ1-1; D unclear. V was cut by 8 bases and J by 1 base, with 11 bases left in between. The CDR3 has 13 amino acids. The germline gives CDR1 MNHEY, CDR2 SMNVEV (reference sequence). CDR3 sequence (DNA): TGTGCCAGCTTGGCAGGCTCGAACACTGAAGCTTTCTTT. Its translation is CASLAGSNTEAFF.

The chain employs TRBV9 and TRBJ1-1, with 10 bases identical to TRBD1. The CDR3 has 15 amino acids. Germline-derived CDR1 and CDR2 are SGDLS and YYNGEE. Trimming took 3 bases from V and 4 from J; bases not matched to a gene: 6. CDR3: CASSDSGTGATEAFF. The CDR3 coding sequence is TGTGCCAGCAGCGATTCCGGGACAGGGGCCACTGAAGCTTTCTTT.